This T cell receptor (beta chain) was identified in a study of T cells in narcolepsy. About the study: Enrolled donors included narcolepsy type 1 or type 2 patients and healthy controls.

Notes on this clone: Its antigen is unidentified.

The V end lost 3 bases, the J end lost 2 bases, and 20 bases lay between the germline ends. Germline CDR1 is KGHSY and CDR2 is FQNENV. This CDR3 contains 17 residues. The protocol was immunoSEQ multiplex PCR, while the TCRdb copy is restricted to in-frame clones and leaves out a portion. This sample has around 26,000 clones, with 50% to 65% found just once. Study-level points and caveats: Autoreactive clone sequences were missing from some blood memory CD4+ repertoires. Comparing one patient's CSF and blood CD4+ clonotypes highlighted HCRT- and TRIB2-specific autoreactive clonotypes. Reportedly, autoreactive clonotypes were serially detected in patients' blood but not controls'.

The rearrangement links TRBV16 to TRBJ2-7; D possibly corresponds to TRBD2 (6 bases). This receptor was identified in a human donor in good health. Sequenced material: memory (CD45RA-) CD4+ T cells from blood. CDR3 residues: CASSQLVPGPGAYEQYF. The CDR3 DNA follows: TGTGCCAGCAGCCAGTTGGTTCCGGGACCGGGAGCCTACGAGCAGTACTTC.